The 13 T cell receptor beta chains given below trace back to one sample, sequenced in a study of identical twins. TCRdb analysed the 5' RACE reads with MiXCR anew, one entry per CDR3 protein. The sample lists about 390,000 distinct CDR3 sequences; roughly 10% were seen once. The sequencing input was naive T cells sorted from blood. Receptor source: a woman between 45 and 60 years old in good health.

This clonotype has just one count. This chain joins TRBV12-3 or TRBV12-4 and TRBJ1-1, with TRBD1 as a possible D gene (6 bases). The length of the CDR3 is 14 residues. V shed 3 bases and J shed 0 bases, with 8 bases lying between them. For the CDR3, the DNA is TGTGCCAGCAGTTTCGCAGGGGTGAACACTGAAGCTTTCTTT. This encodes CASSFAGVNTEAFF.

The sample holds a few counts of this clonotype. The rearrangement uses TRBV11-2 and TRBJ2-1, with 7 bases matching TRBD2. Germline V gene lookup returns CDR1 SGHAT and CDR2 FQNNGV. V lost 3 bases to trimming and J lost 9 bases; unmatched junction nucleotides: 8. CDR3 length: 14 residues. In DNA, the CDR3 is TGTGCCAGCAGCTTTGGGGCGGGAGATATTGAGCAGTTCTTC. It encodes CASSFGAGDIEQFF.

The CDR3 nucleotides are TGTGCCAGCAGTGCACCTACGTGGGGGACAGATACGCAGTATTTT. Protein sequence: CASSAPTWGTDTQYF. V is TRBV6-5 and J is TRBJ2-3; D is tentatively TRBD1 or TRBD2 (5 bases each). The CDR3 loop spans 15 amino acids. The V gene lost 5 bases and the J gene lost 3 bases, with 15 bases spanning the gap. Germline values: CDR1 MNHEY, CDR2 SVGAGI.

This clonotype was detected many times. The chain links TRBV6-2 or TRBV6-3 to TRBJ2-7; perhaps TRBD1 as D (6 bases). The CDR3 contains 14 residues. Germline assignment: CDR1 MNHEY and CDR2 SVGEGT. V lost 0 bases, J lost 5 bases, and 11 bases lay in between. The CDR3 DNA sequence: TGTGCCAGCAGTTACTCGACAGGATGGAACGAGCAGTACGTC. Translating gives CASSYSTGWNEQYV.

V is TRBV6-5 and J is TRBJ2-4, with 11 bases aligning to TRBD2. This CDR3 spans 14 amino acids. Germline V gene data show CDR1 as MNHEY and CDR2 as SVGAGI. The ends lost 4 bases at V and 4 bases at J; junction bases unmatched: 0. The DNA for the CDR3 is TGTGCCAGCAGTTCTAGCGGGGGGAAAAACATTCAGTACTTC. This sequence encodes CASSSSGGKNIQYF.

Only a few counts were recorded for this clonotype. The chain carries TRBV29-1 and TRBJ2-1, with 10 bases aligning to TRBD2. V dropped 6 bases and J dropped 0; count of bases not matched to a gene: 11. The germline V gene encodes CDR1 SQVTM and CDR2 ANQGSEA. The length of the CDR3 is 17 residues. This CDR3 reads CSVSGTSVPSSYNEQFF. CDR3 bases: TGCAGCGTGTCCGGGACTAGCGTACCGAGCTCCTACAATGAGCAGTTCTTC.

This clonotype appeared many times. This sequence joins TRBV6-5 and TRBJ1-1, with 9 bases lining up with TRBD1. CDR3 length equals 15 residues. With V trimmed by 6 bases and J by 1 base, 6 bases remained unmatched. In germline, CDR1 is MNHEY, CDR2 SVGAGI. CDR3 nucleotides: TGTGCCAGCAGAGTCACAGGGGGCGCGAACACTGAAGCTTTCTTT. Its translation: CASRVTGGANTEAFF.

This clonotype was recorded a few times. The chain recombines TRBV6-5 with TRBJ2-1; D is perhaps TRBD1 or TRBD2 (5 bases each). CDR1 and CDR2 (germline): MNHEY, SVGAGI. Trimming removed 5 bases from V and 10 bases from J, with 18 bases in between. This CDR3 spans 14 amino acids. CDR3 sequence reads: CASSQGPLVMEQFF. The CDR3, as DNA: TGTGCCAGCAGTCAGGGACCCCTTGTGATGGAGCAGTTCTTC.

The CDR3 here is CASTGVGGDTQYF. CDR3 in DNA: TGTGCCAGCACAGGGGTTGGTGGAGATACGCAGTATTTT. The rearrangement uses TRBV10-3 and TRBJ2-3, with 7 bases lining up with TRBD1. Germline V CDR1 and CDR2: ENHRY, SYGVKD. This CDR3 is 13 amino acids long. V shed 10 bases, J shed 5 bases, and the junction held 9 bases outside the gene matches.

The rearrangement links TRBV5-1 to TRBJ1-1; a possible D gene is TRBD1 (5 bases). CDR1 is SGHRS and CDR2 is YFSETQ in the germline V gene. V lost 0 bases to trimming and J lost 4 bases, with 13 bases between them. The CDR3 sequence is 15 residues long. The CDR3: CASSLDGSGGTEAFF. CDR3 sequence (DNA): TGCGCCAGCAGCTTGGACGGCAGTGGGGGCACTGAAGCTTTCTTT.

The rearrangement links TRBV4-1 to TRBJ2-5; D is perhaps TRBD1 (5 bases). With 0 bases removed from V and 4 bases from J, the gap between germline ends came to 12 bases. The CDR3 extends over 15 amino acids. Per germline, CDR1 MGHRA and CDR2 YSYEKL. This CDR3 is CASSQDGAGLETQYF. CDR3 coding DNA: TGCGCCAGCAGCCAAGATGGGGCAGGGCTAGAGACCCAGTACTTC.

The chain combines TRBV3-1 with TRBJ2-3; TRBD2 aligns across 8 bases. The junction had 11 bases not matched to a gene; V was cut back by 5 bases and J by 7 bases. The CDR3 extends over 15 amino acids. Germline-derived CDR1 and CDR2 are LGHDT and YNNKEL (reference sequence). The CDR3 nucleotides are TGTGCCAGCAGCTTGAGCGGGAGTCGGGGAAATACGCAGTATTTT. As protein: CASSLSGSRGNTQYF.

This clonotype appeared a few times. The chain employs TRBV20-1 and TRBJ2-1; D remains unclear. The CDR3 length is 14 residues. Trimming took 3 bases from V and 0 from J, leaving 9 bases between them. Looked up from germline, CDR1 is DFQATT and CDR2 is SNEGSKA (reference sequence). CDR3 in DNA: TGCAGTGCTAGTCTCCCACCCTCCTACAATGAGCAGTTCTTC. Translating it yields CSASLPPSYNEQFF.